The T cell receptor (beta chain) under discussion was sequenced for a study of vaccination and CD4 T cells after COVID-19. V was shortened by 2 bases and J by 1 base, with 12 bases between the two germline ends. Germline CDR1 and CDR2: MNHEY and SVGAGI. The CDR3 contains 16 residues. Treatment of the sample: roughly 10-day PBMC culture with coronavirus spike peptide pools or control peptides (ViraFEST assay). This clonotype was detected only a few times. Its antigen is unidentified. Oncomine TCR Beta short-read sequencing was applied to DNA from cultured CD4+ T cells. TCRdb reanalysed the PCR reads using MiXCR and keeps one entry per CDR3 protein. Here the sample spans approximately 15,000 distinct CDR3 sequences, roughly 49% being singletons.

The source was CD4+ T cells from blood, cultured in vitro, collected before SARS-CoV-2 vaccination. The TCR comes from a human donor who had recovered from COVID-19. The rearrangement joins TRBV6-5 to TRBJ1-5; D is possibly TRBD1 (6 bases). The CDR3 nucleotides are TGTGCCAGCAGTTACAGAGTAGGGGGGAGCAATCAGCCCCAGCATTTT. Its protein is CASSYRVGGSNQPQHF.